This paragraph covers one T cell receptor (beta chain) sequence. Its antigen is not identified. The record originates from a study of CXCR3-negative and CXCR3-positive naive CD8 T cells. Overall study results and limits: Memory CD8+ cells showed much lower diversity, while both naive subsets were comparably high. The study inferred TCR strength from TRB CDR3 properties and found comparable surface CD5 between naive subsets. For naive cells, CXCR3-negative and CXCR3-positive subsets had similar TRBV-TRBJ usage; for memory cells, usage differed.

Germline V gives CDR1 LNHDA, CDR2 SQIVND (reference sequence). CDR3 size: 19 residues. The TRB cDNA libraries were prepared by 5' RACE with UMI labels. TCRdb processed the 5' RACE reads again and assigns one entry to each CDR3 protein, with no DNA. This table holds approximately 83,000 distinct CDR3 sequences. Every subset of CD8+ T cells was sorted in triplicate at 300,000 or so cells each. This sequence originates from a human donor in good health. Some clones in this sample may be carry-over from other donors' samples. The V and J genes are TRBV19 and TRBJ2-2; TCRdb calls TRBD1, which cannot be checked without DNA. Material for sequencing was naive CXCR3- CD8+ T cells from blood. Subset defined: CD45RO-CCR7+CD27+CD95- naive CD8+ T cells lacking CXCR3 (TNR3-). The CDR3 sequence is CASSMNPPWDSRYTGELFF.